Below, 22 T cell receptor beta chains from the same sample are listed, as sequenced in a study of T cell repertoires in cytomegalovirus infection. TCRdb re-called the reads through MiXCR, storing one row per CDR3 protein. The table lists 150,000 to 200,000 distinct CDR3 sequences, roughly 18% of them singletons. The sample was CD8+ T cells from PBMCs. All receptors derive from a human donor in good health (CMV status not recorded). Some clones in this sample may be carry-over from other donors' samples.

In DNA, the CDR3 is TGTGCCAGCAGTTTGCTTGGCGGGGGAAGGACCCAGCATTTT. Translating it yields CASSLLGGGRTQHF. V is TRBV12-3 or TRBV12-4 and J is TRBJ1-5; D is perhaps TRBD1 (5 bases). The length of the CDR3 is 14 residues. Trimming stripped 3 bases from V and 11 bases from J, with 17 bases between.

This clonotype has only a few counts. The V call is TRBV12-5, the J call TRBJ2-1, with D possibly TRBD1 on 5 matching bases. The CDR3 is 12 amino acids. Trimming removed 5 bases from V and 7 bases from J, with 9 bases in between. Germline CDR1 is LGHNT and CDR2 is FRNRAP. The CDR3 loop reads CASGEGVNEQFF. DNA of the CDR3: TGTGCTAGTGGTGAAGGGGTGAATGAGCAGTTCTTC.

This clonotype has a count of ten or more. The genes are TRBV7-8 and TRBJ1-1; possible D gene TRBD1, 5 bases. V lost 4 bases, J lost 2 bases, and 11 bases lay in between. The CDR3 runs 14 residues. CDR1 and CDR2 from the germline V gene are SGHVS and FQNEAQ. The CDR3 DNA follows: TGTGCCAGCAGCTCGGGACCCTATAACACTGAAGCTTTCTTT. It yields the protein CASSSGPYNTEAFF.

V is TRBV5-1 and J is TRBJ1-1; D is possibly TRBD1 (6 bases). Germline V lookup: CDR1 SGHRS, CDR2 YFSETQ. The V end lost 0 bases, the J end lost 7 bases, and 19 bases lay between the germline ends. The CDR3 contains 16 residues. The CDR3 spells CASSLASGVKGGEAFF. For the CDR3, the DNA is TGCGCCAGCAGCTTGGCGTCAGGGGTTAAAGGAGGTGAAGCTTTCTTT.

Turning to this clonotype: This CDR3 is missing its conserved last phenylalanine or tryptophan, likely due to a read error. The rearrangement uses TRBV7-9 and TRBJ2-7; a weak D match, TRBD1 (6 bases). The CDR3 has 14 amino acids. The germline CDR1 and CDR2 sequences are SEHNR and FQNEAQ (reference sequence). Trimming stripped 4 bases from V and 1 base from J, with 11 bases between. The CDR3: CASSSPRGSYEQYL. CDR3 sequence (DNA): TGTGCCAGCAGCTCTCCCAGGGGTTCCTACGAGCAGTACCTC.

The V and J genes are TRBV6-2 or TRBV6-3 and TRBJ2-3, with a weak D call TRBD2 (6 bases). CDR1 MNHEY and CDR2 SVGEGT come from the germline V gene. Trimming stripped 6 bases from V and 2 bases from J, with 15 bases between. The CDR3 totals 15 residues. The chain's CDR3 is CASSPSEGATDTQYF. The CDR3 bases are TGTGCCAGCAGCCCTAGCGAGGGAGCCACAGATACGCAGTATTTT.

The chain has TRBV7-8 and TRBJ2-5, with 10 bases lining up with TRBD2. The germline gives CDR1 SGHVS, CDR2 FQNEAQ. The V and J ends lost 2 bases and 4 bases, in that order; junction bases with no gene match: 4. The CDR3 is made up of 15 amino acids. CDR3 loop: CASSLWASGGETQYF. The DNA of the CDR3 is TGTGCCAGCAGCTTATGGGCTAGCGGGGGAGAGACCCAGTACTTC.

The chain carries TRBV7-9 and TRBJ2-1, with D hard to call. The germline V gene has CDR1 SEHNR and CDR2 FQNEAQ (reference sequence). The CDR3 is 12 residues long. The V gene lost 4 bases and the J gene lost 10 bases, with 11 bases spanning the gap. The CDR3 nucleotides read TGTGCCAGCAGCTCAGCCGAAATCGAGCAGTTCTTC. It specifies CASSSAEIEQFF.

The rearrangement links TRBV28 to TRBJ1-5; TRBD1 matches 8 bases. This CDR3 is built from 16 residues. V lost 5 bases, J lost 5 bases, and 11 bases stayed unmatched. CDR1 is MDHEN, CDR2 SYDVKM, per germline. CDR3 in amino acids: CASSLYRQGIHQPQHF. CDR3 coding DNA: TGTGCCAGCAGTCTTTATAGACAGGGGATTCATCAGCCCCAGCATTTT.

The V and J genes are TRBV6-5 and TRBJ2-2, with 7 bases lining up with TRBD2. V was clipped by 11 bases and J by 1 base; unmatched bases: 10. The V gene's germline CDR1 is MNHEY and CDR2 SVGAGI. The CDR3 is made up of 15 amino acids. The CDR3 here is CARTWLAENTGELFF. The CDR3 nucleotides read TGTGCCCGCACGTGGCTAGCGGAGAACACCGGGGAGCTGTTTTTT.

The V and J genes are TRBV19 and TRBJ1-1; 8 nucleotides align to TRBD1. With V trimmed by 5 bases and J by 7 bases, 9 bases remained unmatched. The CDR3 spans 14 residues. Germline CDR1 and CDR2: LNHDA and SQIVND (reference sequence). The CDR3 DNA reads as TGTGCCAGTAGTTTCTTTGACAGGGGATTTGAAGCTTTCTTT. Translating gives CASSFFDRGFEAFF.

The rearrangement joins TRBV7-6 to TRBJ2-7; 13 bases are shared with TRBD2. The CDR3 spans 16 residues. From germline, CDR1 is SGHVS and CDR2 FNYEAQ. V lost 1 base, J lost 7 bases, and 7 bases stayed unmatched. CDR3 amino acids: CASSLEGLAGRSEQYF. The CDR3 DNA sequence: TGTGCCAGCAGCTTAGAGGGACTAGCGGGACGTTCTGAGCAGTACTTC.

The chain has TRBV7-9 and TRBJ2-3; the match to TRBD2 covers 8 bases. The V gene end was trimmed by 6 bases and the J gene end by 2 bases; junction bases not matched to a gene: 7. Germline V CDR1 and CDR2: SEHNR, FQNEAQ (reference sequence). This CDR3 contains 15 residues. CDR3 bases: TGTGCCAGCAGGAGATTAGCGGGGAACACAGATACGCAGTATTTT. It is translated as CASRRLAGNTDTQYF.

This clonotype was detected many times. The chain recombines TRBV7-8 with TRBJ2-7; a weak D match, TRBD1 (5 bases). Deletions cut 1 base from V and 4 bases from J, with 14 bases between. The germline gives CDR1 SGHVS, CDR2 FQNEAQ. The CDR3 extends over 15 amino acids. CDR3 sequence: CASSLDLGDGYEQYF. The CDR3 nucleotides are TGTGCCAGCAGCTTAGACTTAGGGGATGGGTACGAGCAGTACTTC.

A few counts support this clonotype. This rearrangement joins TRBV7-2 to TRBJ2-5, with D possibly matching TRBD2 (5 bases). With 11 bases removed from V and 3 bases from J, the gap between germline ends came to 19 bases. Germline V gives CDR1 SGHTA, CDR2 FQGNSA. CDR3 length: 14 residues. The CDR3 loop is CASGIGGVEETQYF. The DNA of the CDR3 is TGTGCCTCCGGGATAGGTGGAGTTGAAGAGACCCAGTACTTC.

This clonotype was seen repeatedly, ten times or more. The V gene is TRBV7-9, the J gene TRBJ2-5; D remains ambiguous. There are 13 residues in the CDR3. Deletions cut 1 base from V and 5 bases from J, with 8 bases between. CDR1 SEHNR and CDR2 FQNEAQ come from the germline V gene (reference sequence). CDR3 in amino acids: CASSLEGWETQYF. The CDR3 nucleotides are TGTGCCAGCAGCTTAGAGGGTTGGGAGACCCAGTACTTC.

This clonotype has just a few counts. The rearrangement joins TRBV2 to TRBJ1-5; D may be TRBD1 (6 bases). The CDR3 has 18 amino acids. Per germline, CDR1 SNHLY and CDR2 FYNNEI. V lost 6 bases and J 1 base, leaving 22 bases between the germline ends. CDR3 nucleotides: TGTGCCAGCAGATCCGCCGGGGGCGGGTCGGGAAGCAATCAGCCCCAGCATTTT. Protein sequence: CASRSAGGGSGSNQPQHF.

V and J are TRBV28 and TRBJ2-3; 7 nucleotides line up with TRBD1. Germline CDR1 is MDHEN and CDR2 is SYDVKM. V lost 3 bases to trimming and J lost 2 bases; unmatched junction nucleotides: 8. The CDR3 has 16 residues. The CDR3 region has the DNA TGTGCCAGCAGTTTCGGCAGGGGGACCCTCACAGATACGCAGTATTTT. Its protein product is CASSFGRGTLTDTQYF.

This clonotype has more than one count but fewer than ten. The rearrangement uses TRBV4-1 and TRBJ2-2; D remains unclear. CDR1 is MGHRA, CDR2 YSYEKL, per germline. The CDR3 has 14 residues. The germline V and J ends were trimmed by 0 bases and 1 base, with 3 bases remaining between them. The CDR3 DNA reads as TGCGCCAGCAGCCAAGATTGGAACACCGGGGAGCTGTTTTTT. This gives the protein CASSQDWNTGELFF.

This clonotype was found a few times. J is TRBJ2-5 and V is TRBV7-8; D not resolved. The V gene's germline CDR1 is SGHVS and CDR2 FQNEAQ. The CDR3 sequence is 14 residues long. V dropped 4 bases and J dropped 0 bases, with 9 bases sitting between them. CDR3: CASSYPAYQETQYF. The CDR3 DNA sequence: TGTGCCAGCAGCTACCCAGCGTACCAAGAGACCCAGTACTTC.

The rearrangement links TRBV7-9 to TRBJ1-4; possibly TRBD1 for D (6 bases). The length of the CDR3 is 17 residues. Germline V CDR1 and CDR2: SEHNR, FQNEAQ (reference sequence). V dropped 2 bases and J dropped 2 bases, with 15 bases sitting between them. The CDR3 spells CASSLIALDRTNEKLFF. The CDR3 bases are TGTGCCAGCAGCTTAATAGCGCTCGACAGGACTAATGAAAAACTGTTTTTT.

V usage is TRBV7-2 and J usage is TRBJ2-3, with unresolved D. The CDR3 sequence is 16 residues long. Germline assignment: CDR1 SGHTA and CDR2 FQGNSA. V lost 2 bases and J lost 2, with 14 bases in between. Written as DNA, the CDR3 is TGTGCCAGCAGCTTAATCCCCACGGGTATCACAGATACGCAGTATTTT. Its protein is CASSLIPTGITDTQYF. Full variable domain (outside the CDR3, taken from reference TRBV7-2 and TRBJ2-3): GAGVSQSPSNKVTEKGKDVELRCDPISGHTALYWYRQSLGQGLEFLIYFQGNSAPDKSGLPSDRFSAERTGGSVSTLTIQRTQQEDSAVYLCASSLIPTGITDTQYFGPGTRLTVL.